The 15 T cell receptor beta chains below all came from one sample that was sequenced in a study of OX40 agonist ivuxolimab in advanced cancers. Sequencing was performed with immunoSEQ multiplex PCR; in TCRdb, only in-frame clones are kept and a portion is missing. The sample yields around 83,000 clones, just over 85% seen once. The sequencing used CD4+ or CD8+ T cells sorted from blood, collected in a trial of the OX40 agonist ivuxolimab. The receptor source for this set is an adult with an advanced solid tumor such as melanoma, head and neck, liver or kidney cancer.

The chain combines TRBV19 with TRBJ1-5; D is possibly TRBD1 (6 bases). This CDR3 spans 15 amino acids. Germline values: CDR1 LNHDA, CDR2 SQIVND (reference sequence). V lost 7 bases to trimming and J lost 5 bases, with 18 bases between them. The CDR3 DNA sequence: TGTGCCAGTACCAACGGGGGCAGGGACGATCAGCCCCAGCATTTT. Translating it yields CASTNGGRDDQPQHF.

The CDR3 DNA reads TGTGCCAGTAGTATACAGTTTTCCGATCAGCCCCAGCATTTT. This codes for CASSIQFSDQPQHF. The genes are TRBV19 and TRBJ1-5; D ambiguous. CDR3 size: 14 residues. Germline-derived CDR1 and CDR2 are LNHDA and SQIVND (reference sequence). Trimming shortened V by 2 bases and J by 5 bases, and 10 bases separated the two germline ends.

The rearrangement uses TRBV7-8 and TRBJ2-3; D perhaps matches TRBD1 (7 bases). This CDR3 contains 16 residues. Looked up from germline, CDR1 is SGHVS and CDR2 is FQNEAQ. Trimming shortened V by 5 bases and J by 1 base, and 16 bases separated the two germline ends. The CDR3 region is CASSPSGGLGTDTQYF. DNA of the CDR3: TGTGCCAGCAGCCCCTCAGGGGGGCTTGGCACAGATACGCAGTATTTT.

V is TRBV6-6 and J is TRBJ2-7, with D perhaps given as TRBD1 or TRBD2 (5 bases each). From germline, CDR1 is MNHNY and CDR2 SVGAGI (reference sequence). The CDR3 contains 13 residues. The V end was cut by 7 bases, the J end by 7 bases, with 17 bases between. The CDR3 region is CASTLGPSGEQYF. The CDR3 DNA follows: TGTGCCAGCACCCTGGGGCCATCGGGGGAGCAGTACTTC.

This clone was counted between two and nine times. The chain employs TRBV2 and TRBJ1-1; D ambiguous. The germline V gene has CDR1 SNHLY and CDR2 FYNNEI. The CDR3 totals 13 residues. Deletions cut 5 bases from V and 4 bases from J, with 11 bases between. The CDR3 here is CASSTLVGTEAFF. CDR3 in DNA: TGTGCCAGCAGTACCCTAGTGGGCACTGAAGCTTTCTTT.

V gene TRBV11-2 combines with J gene TRBJ2-5; 12 bases line up with TRBD2. V gave up 4 bases and J gave up 3 bases; unmatched junction bases: 15. Germline loops: CDR1 SGHAT, CDR2 FQNNGV. The CDR3 has 19 amino acids. This CDR3 reads CASSSFIPGLAGREETQYF. The CDR3 DNA reads as TGTGCCAGCAGCTCCTTCATCCCGGGACTAGCGGGTAGGGAAGAGACCCAGTACTTC.

The chain recombines TRBV9 with TRBJ2-7; possibly TRBD1 for D (7 bases). V was cut by 4 bases and J by 1 base, with 12 bases left in between. CDR1 SGDLS and CDR2 YYNGEE come from the germline V gene. This CDR3 region has 14 residues. The CDR3 DNA sequence: TGTGCCAGCAGCCCGACAGGGAGGTCCTACGAGCAGTACTTC. It encodes CASSPTGRSYEQYF.

The V call is TRBV28, the J call TRBJ2-7, with 7 bases that match TRBD1. The CDR3 is 15 amino acids. CDR1 and CDR2 (germline): MDHEN, SYDVKM. Trimming at V came to 6 bases and at J to 2 bases, leaving 10 bases not matched to a gene. The CDR3 DNA follows: TGTGCCAGCAGACCCCGGGACAGAGGGGCCTACGAGCAGTACTTC. Encoded protein: CASRPRDRGAYEQYF.

The chain combines TRBV29-1 with TRBJ2-3, with D possibly being TRBD2 (6 bases). Germline loops: CDR1 SQVTM, CDR2 ANQGSEA. The CDR3 loop spans 15 amino acids. V lost 2 bases and J 4 bases, leaving 16 bases between the germline ends. The CDR3 region is CSVENRGSSADTQYF. DNA of the CDR3: TGCAGCGTTGAAAATCGGGGGAGCAGCGCAGATACGCAGTATTTT.

This rearrangement joins TRBV11-1 to TRBJ2-1; tentative D call: TRBD2 (6 bases). The CDR3 has 14 residues. In germline, CDR1 is SGHAT, CDR2 FQDESV (reference sequence). V was pared by 1 base and J by 9 bases, with 13 bases between. The CDR3 DNA reads TGTGCCAGCAGCTTAGGAGCTCTAGCGATTGAGCAGTTCTTC. It translates to CASSLGALAIEQFF.

The V gene is TRBV7-3, the J gene TRBJ2-2; either TRBD1 or TRBD2 may fit D (5 bases each). Germline V lookup: CDR1 SGHTA, CDR2 FQGTGA. This CDR3 has 15 residues. The V end lost 5 bases, the J end lost 4 bases, and 14 bases lay between the germline ends. The DNA for the CDR3 is TGTGCCAGCAGCCTGACGCCGGGGCCCACCGGGGAGCTGTTTTTT. It encodes CASSLTPGPTGELFF.

In its sample, this clone was seen a few times. This chain joins TRBV5-1 and TRBJ2-1; tentative D call: TRBD2 (6 bases). V lost 0 bases and J 5 bases, leaving 15 bases between the germline ends. The CDR3 length is 16 residues. The germline V gene has CDR1 SGHRS and CDR2 YFSETQ. The CDR3 is CASSLAGWRGHNEQFF. The CDR3 DNA reads as TGCGCCAGCAGCTTGGCCGGGTGGCGGGGCCACAATGAGCAGTTCTTC.

V and J are TRBV19 and TRBJ2-7; 9 bases match TRBD1. V trimming: 2 bases; J trimming: 5 bases; junction bases outside the gene matches: 7. The CDR3 is 15 residues long. CDR1 and CDR2 from the germline V gene are LNHDA and SQIVND (reference sequence). The CDR3 sequence is CASSIPGQGINEQYF. The CDR3 DNA reads as TGTGCCAGTAGTATACCGGGACAGGGAATCAACGAGCAGTACTTC. The full variable domain, in which reference TRBV19 and TRBJ2-7 provide the parts outside the CDR3, is DGGITQSPKYLFRKEGQNVTLSCEQNLNHDAMYWYRQDPGQGLRLIYYSQIVNDFQKGDIAEGYSVSREKKESFPLTVTSAQKNPTAFYLCASSIPGQGINEQYFGPGTRLTVT.

This chain links TRBV5-1 with TRBJ2-7; TRBD1 matches 11 bases. Germline lookup yields CDR1 SGHRS and CDR2 YFSETQ. This CDR3 has 14 residues. V trimming: 4 bases; J trimming: 3 bases; junction bases outside the gene matches: 3. DNA of the CDR3: TGCGCCAGCAGCATGGACAGGGGGCTCTACGAGCAGTACTTC. Translated, it gives CASSMDRGLYEQYF.

This clone came up once. This chain joins TRBV7-8 and TRBJ1-2, with 10 bases aligning to TRBD1. The CDR3 is 15 amino acids. The V and J ends lost 2 bases and 2 bases, in that order; junction bases with no gene match: 2. Germline values: CDR1 SGHVS, CDR2 FQNEAQ. As DNA, the CDR3 is TGTGCCAGCAGCTTAATGGGACAGGGGAACTATGGCTACACCTTC. Its protein is CASSLMGQGNYGYTF.